The source of this T cell receptor beta chain is a study of CD8 T cells in ankylosing spondylitis. In making TCR beta libraries, quantitative 5'-RACE with molecular barcodes was used. A single record per CDR3 protein comes from TCRdb applying MiXCR to the 5' RACE reads. Of about 840,000 distinct CDR3 sequences listed, 12% are singletons. V was clipped by 1 base and J by 1 base, with 4 bases between them. This CDR3 is 13 amino acids long. Germline CDR1 and CDR2: SGHTA and FQGNSA. This clonotype was recorded many times. Antigen: not known. Study-wide points: Blood from ankylosing spondylitis patients appeared to carry a characteristic roughly 8-variant TCR beta motif.

The receptor comes from a male donor with ankylosing spondylitis. The V call is TRBV7-2, the J call TRBJ1-1; no reliable D call. Sequencing was done on a sample of blood, either unsorted or a sorted T cell fraction (not recorded which). The DNA for the CDR3 is TGTGCCAGCAGCTTAGTACAGAACACTGAAGCTTTCTTT. Its protein product is CASSLVQNTEAFF.